This TCR beta chain was obtained from a study of OX40 agonist ivuxolimab in advanced cancers. Describing the broader study: Ivuxolimab, which targeted the costimulatory receptor OX40 (CD134), was an agonistic, fully human IgG2 monoclonal antibody. Intravenous ivuxolimab was administered to patients every 2 weeks at six dose levels: 0.01, 0.1, 0.3, 1.5, 3 and 10 mg/kg. Of the roughly 50 dose-escalation patients, hepatocellular carcinoma was present in about 20, melanoma in around 15, renal cell carcinoma in 9 and head and neck cancer in 9. A male proportion of 82.7% and a mean age of approximately 62 years, ranging from about 23 to 79, were recorded for the dose-escalation cohort. Prior anti-PD-1, anti-PD-L1 or anti-CTLA-4 therapy was permitted, and less than 45% of dose-escalation patients had received checkpoint inhibitors. Three dose-escalation patients achieved partial responses, one with hepatocellular carcinoma and two with cutaneous melanoma. The purpose of peripheral TCRbeta sequencing was to test whether ivuxolimab changed TCR sequence diversity and led to clonal T-cell expansion. The paper covers the monotherapy dose-escalation part of the phase I ivuxolimab trial, which included N ≈ 50 patients. Broad study findings and their caveats: After ivuxolimab, expanded clones were on average more numerous among CD8+ T cells than among CD4+ T cells. Antigen specificity was not determined for the clonally expanded peripheral T cells. Low levels of normalized T-cell clonal expansion were also seen in some patients who did not respond. At doses of 0.1 to 3.0 mg/kg, clonal expansion of both CD4+ and CD8+ blood T cells was observed from baseline to week 6. In partial responders in the 0.1-3.0 mg/kg groups, normalized peripheral clonal expansion was found to be among the lowest, especially among CD8+ T cells.

As for this clone: Its specific antigen is unknown. Within one base of it there is no much larger clone, and no base qualities were kept.

Genomic DNA was extracted from sorted cells for sequencing of the TCRbeta CDR3 region. The immunoSEQ Assay was used for sequencing of TCRbeta CDR3 regions. In TCRdb, the immuneACCESS table is reduced to in-frame sequences with V and J assigned. These tables do not hold every clone; where another copy was compared, an unresolved V gene accounts for under half, and the others remain unexplained. For this sample the table gives 53,000 or so clones, of which 70% to 85% were detected only once. The top ten clones comprise roughly an eighth of the sample. The trial excluded patients who had a history of autoimmune disease or who were on systemic immunosuppression. Peripheral blood for TCR sequencing was drawn from every dose cohort at baseline, at cycle 4 day 1 and at cycle 7 day 1. Samples were obtained from an open-label, multicenter, first-in-human phase I dose-escalation trial of ivuxolimab. Adults with locally advanced or metastatic head and neck squamous cell, hepatocellular, melanoma or renal cell carcinoma were enrolled in the trial. Before TCR sequencing, CD4+ T cells and CD8+ T cells were sorted from peripheral blood as separate populations.

From the cysteine up to the phenylalanine, the CDR3 has a length of 14 residues. The only DNA kept is the CDR3, 42 bases in frame from the first base. Trimming leaves V shorter by 7 bases and J shorter by 2 bases, with the junction holding 6 bases beyond the gene matches. From the germline V gene, CDR1 is SNHLY and CDR2 is FYNNEI. The chain joins TRBV2 to TRBJ2-7; TRBD2 fits 9 bases in the junction. Material: CD4+ or CD8+ T cells sorted from blood, obtained in a trial of the OX40 agonist ivuxolimab. This receptor was identified in an adult with an advanced solid tumor such as melanoma, head and neck, liver or kidney cancer. Read as DNA, the sequence is TGTGCCAGCAAGCAGACTAGCGGTGCCTACGAGCAGTACTTC. This encodes CASKQTSGAYEQYF.